These T cell receptor beta chains were read from a single sample in a study of coeliac disease. The repertoire was sequenced with immunoSEQ multiplex PCR; TCRdb's copy has only in-frame clones and lacks some. The table lists roughly 7,000 clones, around 70% of them singletons. Material: lamina propria lymphocytes from the gut. These receptors all stem from a man younger than 45 with celiac disease. Both conserved end residues are part of each CDR3. Fields, in order: clone size, CDR3 length, J gene, V gene, D gene, CDR3 protein, CDR3 DNA. D genes are given only for firm matches. Clone sizes are given selectively: once, few, many, or a class where the clone is expanded.

NA,17,TRBJ2-3,TRBV7-9,NA,CASSSPGLLQAADTQYF,TGTGCCAGCAGCTCCCCGGGACTCCTACAAGCCGCAGATACGCAGTATTTT
NA,12,TRBJ2-1,TRBV6-5,TRBD2,CASSGLAGEQFF,TGTGCCAGCAGTGGGCTAGCGGGAGAGCAGTTCTTC
NA,15,TRBJ2-6,TRBV4-3,NA,CASSPRVSGANVLTF,TGCGCCAGCAGCCCCAGGGTTTCCGGGGCCAACGTCCTGACTTTC
NA,11,TRBJ2-5,TRBV30,NA,CAWSFIETQYF,TGTGCCTGGAGTTTTATAGAGACCCAGTACTTC
NA,15,TRBJ1-1,TRBV27,NA,CASRVVREANTEAFF,TGTGCCAGCAGGGTCGTCAGGGAGGCTAACACTGAAGCTTTCTTT
once,16,TRBJ1-3,TRBV2,NA,CASSERSLYSGNTIYF,TGTGCCAGCAGTGAACGTTCACTTTACTCTGGAAACACCATATATTTT
NA,16,TRBJ2-2,TRBV30,TRBD2,CAWSPLAGVRTGELFF,TGTGCCTGGAGTCCACTAGCGGGAGTGCGGACCGGGGAGCTGTTTTTT
NA,14,TRBJ1-1,TRBV4-3,NA,CASSQEEQIAEAFF,TGCGCCAGCAGCCAAGAGGAACAGATAGCTGAAGCTTTCTTT
NA,15,TRBJ2-1,TRBV7-9,NA,CASSLRDPGNNEQFF,TGTGCCAGCAGCTTGCGTGATCCGGGGAACAATGAGCAGTTCTTC
NA,16,TRBJ2-1,TRBV7-9,TRBD2,CASSFGTSRKGNEQFF,TGTGCCAGCAGCTTCGGGACTAGCAGAAAAGGCAATGAGCAGTTCTTC
NA,15,TRBJ2-3,TRBV14,NA,CASSQETGLTDTQYF,TGTGCCAGCAGCCAAGAAACAGGGCTCACAGATACGCAGTATTTT
NA,15,TRBJ1-2,TRBV28,NA,CATQPQSFVRYGYTF,TGTGCCACCCAGCCCCAGTCCTTCGTGCGGTATGGCTACACCTTC
NA,18,TRBJ1-5,TRBV19,NA,CASSIEVFGVLSNQPQHF,TGTGCCAGTAGTATCGAGGTTTTTGGAGTCCTGAGCAATCAGCCCCAGCATTTT
NA,15,TRBJ1-5,TRBV2,TRBD1,CASRGTGLSNQPQHF,TGTGCCAGCAGGGGGACAGGGCTTAGCAATCAGCCCCAGCATTTT
NA,14,TRBJ1-6,TRBV6-1,TRBD1,CASSKDRDNSPLHF,TGTGCCAGCAGTAAAGACAGGGATAATTCACCCCTCCACTTT
NA,15,TRBJ1-2,TRBV19,TRBD1,CASSNAGTANYGYTF,TGTGCCAGTAGCAACGCCGGGACAGCTAACTATGGCTACACCTTC
NA,11,TRBJ2-3,TRBV20-1,TRBD2,CSAPTSGGDIF,TGCAGTGCTCCCACTAGCGGGGGGGACATTTTT
NA,14,TRBJ2-5,TRBV19,NA,CASRDLAAQETQYF,TGTGCCAGTAGGGACTTAGCGGCGCAAGAGACCCAGTACTTC
NA,17,TRBJ1-3,TRBV18,TRBD1,CASSPQLGTGSGNTIYF,TGTGCCAGCTCACCACAACTAGGGACAGGCTCAGGAAACACCATATATTTT
NA,13,TRBJ1-2,TRBV2,NA,CASTIDRLYGYTF,TGTGCCAGCACTATAGACAGACTCTATGGCTACACCTTC
NA,17,TRBJ2-3,TRBV9,NA,CASSVADSRGWADTQYF,TGTGCCAGCAGCGTAGCGGACTCCCGGGGGTGGGCAGATACGCAGTATTTT
NA,13,TRBJ2-1,TRBV28,NA,CASNSGTYNEQFF,TGTGCCAGTAACTCGGGTACCTACAATGAGCAGTTCTTC
NA,17,TRBJ2-7,TRBV7-3,NA,CASSPSRSGTGYYEQYF,TGTGCCAGCAGCCCAAGTCGGTCAGGGACTGGATATTACGAGCAGTACTTC
NA,14,TRBJ2-7,TRBV6-1,TRBD2,CASRLEGGTYEQYF,TGTGCCAGCAGACTGGAGGGAGGGACCTACGAGCAGTACTTC
NA,16,TRBJ1-2,TRBV10-3,NA,CAISVRSGGAGYGYTF,TGTGCCATCAGTGTGCGTTCGGGGGGGGCCGGCTATGGCTACACCTTC
few,14,TRBJ1-5,TRBV7-6,NA,CASSLRAGNQPQHF,TGTGCCAGCAGCTTGAGGGCTGGCAATCAGCCCCAGCATTTT
once,18,TRBJ2-4,TRBV7-2,TRBD2,CASSLVLAGGGAKNIQYF,TGTGCCAGCAGCTTAGTACTAGCGGGAGGGGGGGCCAAAAACATTCAGTACTTC
NA,16,TRBJ2-3,TRBV7-2,TRBD1,CASSKVGTGGMDTQYF,TGTGCCAGCTCTAAGGTGGGGACAGGGGGCATGGATACGCAGTATTTT
NA,17,TRBJ1-4,TRBV5-4,TRBD1,CASSPGQGAATNEKLFF,TGTGCCAGCAGCCCGGGGCAGGGGGCTGCAACTAATGAAAAACTGTTTTTT
NA,14,TRBJ1-5,TRBV28,NA,CASGRDPQAQPQHF,TGTGCCAGCGGGAGGGACCCCCAGGCTCAGCCCCAGCATTTT
NA,15,TRBJ2-3,TRBV28,TRBD2,CASSLTGTSRLLQYF,TGTGCCAGCAGTCTCACCGGGACTAGCCGCCTGCTGCAGTATTTT
NA,15,TRBJ2-7,TRBV4-1,TRBD1,CASQGQGTGPGEQYF,TGCGCCAGCCAAGGACAGGGGACGGGCCCCGGCGAGCAGTACTTC
NA,16,TRBJ2-1,TRBV9,TRBD1,CASSLTPRQGDNEQFF,TGTGCCAGCAGCCTTACCCCCAGACAGGGAGACAATGAGCAGTTCTTC
NA,15,TRBJ2-3,TRBV7-2,TRBD2,CASSLAGLATDTQYF,TGTGCCAGCAGCTTAGCAGGACTAGCTACAGATACGCAGTATTTT
NA,11,TRBJ1-1,TRBV2,NA,CASSEGQEAFF,TGTGCCAGCAGTGAAGGGCAAGAAGCTTTCTTT
NA,14,TRBJ2-3,TRBV13,TRBD2,CASSVAGGTDTQYF,TGTGCCAGCAGCGTAGCGGGGGGCACAGATACGCAGTATTTT
NA,15,TRBJ2-5,TRBV7-2,TRBD2,CASSFRAGEQETQYF,TGTGCCAGCAGCTTCAGAGCGGGAGAGCAAGAGACCCAGTACTTC
NA,14,TRBJ2-1,TRBV4-2,NA,CASSQELSGFEQFF,TGTGCCAGCAGCCAAGAACTATCGGGTTTTGAGCAGTTCTTC
NA,15,TRBJ2-6,TRBV13,NA,CASSFRESGANVLTF,TGTGCCAGCAGCTTCCGGGAGTCTGGGGCCAACGTCCTGACTTTC
NA,16,TRBJ1-4,TRBV15,NA,CATSRDTPRTNEKLFF,TGTGCCACCAGCAGAGATACCCCCCGTACAAATGAAAAACTGTTTTTT
NA,15,TRBJ2-1,TRBV9,TRBD2,CASSVGPGGSDEQFF,TGTGCCAGCAGCGTAGGCCCCGGGGGGTCCGATGAGCAGTTCTTC
NA,14,TRBJ1-4,TRBV28,TRBD1,CASRPTGLNEKLFF,TGTGCCAGCAGACCGACAGGGCTAAATGAAAAACTGTTTTTT
few,11,TRBJ2-1,TRBV5-6,NA,CASSSYNEQFF,TGTGCCAGCAGCTCATACAATGAGCAGTTCTTC
NA,14,TRBJ1-2,TRBV5-4,NA,CAGSSQTGNYGYTF,TGTGCCGGCAGCTCTCAGACAGGAAACTATGGCTACACCTTC
NA,16,TRBJ2-5,TRBV5-1,NA,CASSLGGGSRQETQYF,TGCGCCAGCAGCTTGGGGGGCGGCAGCCGGCAAGAGACCCAGTACTTC
NA,16,TRBJ2-5,TRBV15,TRBD2,CATAPGLAGGSETQYF,TGTGCCACCGCACCGGGACTAGCGGGGGGATCGGAGACCCAGTACTTC
NA,16,TRBJ2-5,TRBV19,NA,CASIDTLAQPQETQYF,TGTGCCAGTATCGATACGTTAGCGCAACCTCAAGAGACCCAGTACTTC
NA,13,TRBJ1-2,TRBV9,NA,CASSAPRAGGYTF,TGTGCCAGCAGCGCCCCCAGGGCTGGTGGCTACACCTTC
NA,13,TRBJ2-7,TRBV6-1,TRBD2,CASGVVGGSEQYF,TGTGCCAGCGGGGTTGTGGGAGGGTCGGAGCAGTACTTC
once,16,TRBJ2-1,TRBV10-1,TRBD2,CASSESGGAGYNEQFF,TGCGCCAGCAGTGAGTCGGGAGGGGCCGGGTACAATGAGCAGTTCTTC
NA,15,TRBJ1-5,TRBV5-1,TRBD1,CASSLGTGGNQPQHF,TGCGCCAGCAGCTTGGGGACAGGGGGGAATCAGCCCCAGCATTTT
once,14,TRBJ2-3,TRBV6-5,TRBD2,CASGVSGSTDTQYF,TGTGCCAGCGGAGTAAGCGGGAGTACAGATACGCAGTATTTT
few,15,TRBJ1-2,TRBV7-6,NA,CASSLGAEGVDGYTF,TGTGCCAGCAGCTTAGGGGCTGAGGGCGTCGATGGCTACACCTTC